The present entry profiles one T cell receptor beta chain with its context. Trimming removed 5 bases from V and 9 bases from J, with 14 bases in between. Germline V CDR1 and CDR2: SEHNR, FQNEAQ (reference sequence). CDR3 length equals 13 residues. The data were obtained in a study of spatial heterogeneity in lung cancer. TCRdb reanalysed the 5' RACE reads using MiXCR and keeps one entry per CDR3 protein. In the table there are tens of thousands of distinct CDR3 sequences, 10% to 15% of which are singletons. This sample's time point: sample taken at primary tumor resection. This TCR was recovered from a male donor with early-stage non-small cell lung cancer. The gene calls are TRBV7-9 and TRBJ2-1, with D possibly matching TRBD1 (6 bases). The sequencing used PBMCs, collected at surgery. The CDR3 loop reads CASSVSGVGEQFF. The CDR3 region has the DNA TGTGCCAGCAGCGTGTCAGGGGTCGGTGAGCAGTTCTTC.